The T cell receptor (beta chain) described here comes from a study of OX40 agonist ivuxolimab in advanced cancers. Whole-study results and caveats: More expanded clones were seen, on average, in CD8+ T cells than in CD4+. Blood T cells, both CD4+ and CD8+, expanded clonally by week 6 at 0.1 to 3.0 mg/kg.

The table came from immunoSEQ multiplex PCR; TCRdb's copy has only in-frame clones and leaves some out. The table lists tens of thousands of clones, under 95% of them singletons. As regards this clone: No antigen is known for it.

CDR1 is SGHRS and CDR2 is YFSETQ in the germline V gene. This CDR3 region has 12 residues. V lost 0 bases and J 5 bases, leaving 4 bases between the germline ends. The chain is built from TRBV5-1 and TRBJ2-3, with D hard to call. This material consisted of CD4+ or CD8+ T cells sorted from blood, taken in a trial of the OX40 agonist ivuxolimab. The clonotype originates from an adult with an advanced solid tumor such as melanoma, head and neck, liver or kidney cancer. CDR3 coding DNA: TGCGCCAGCAGCTTGGCCGGAGATACGCAGTATTTT. Its protein product is CASSLAGDTQYF.